This is a list of T cell receptor beta chains from one sample in a study of cytomegalovirus exposure and HLA in healthy donors. The repertoire was sequenced with immunoSEQ multiplex PCR; TCRdb's copy has only in-frame clones and lacks some. The sample yields about 190,000 clones, around 85% seen once. Sequenced input: PBMCs. The receptors derive from a man aged 50 to 60 in good health and CMV-seronegative. CDR3s leave out the opening cysteine and the closing phenylalanine or tryptophan.

CDR3: ASSLADRGNSPLH; length: 13; V: TRBV5-1; J: TRBJ1-6
CDR3: ASSYSGRRTTGELF; length: 14; V: TRBV6-5; J: TRBJ2-2
CDR3: ASSQEAEPLTDTQY; length: 14; V: TRBV4-1; J: TRBJ2-3
CDR3: ASSIGWGGEKLF; length: 12; V: TRBV19; J: TRBJ1-4
CDR3: ASSETHNTYNEQF; length: 13; V: TRBV6-1; J: TRBJ2-1
CDR3: AISETLAVYEQY; length: 12; V: TRBV10-3; J: TRBJ2-7
CDR3: ASSFGGAKDTQY; length: 12; V: TRBV4-1; J: TRBJ2-3
CDR3: ASSPGGGAFYEQY; length: 13; V: TRBV4-1; J: TRBJ2-7
CDR3: ASSLSSGTGGRYGYT; length: 15; V: TRBV19; J: TRBJ1-2
CDR3: ASSPSQGAYPSGYT; length: 14; V: TRBV18; J: TRBJ1-2
CDR3: ATSGDRQPQH; length: 10; V: TRBV2; J: TRBJ1-5
CDR3: ASSQERVGFGGYNEQF; length: 16; V: TRBV4-3; J: TRBJ2-1
CDR3: AWGHLRRPQH; length: 10; V: TRBV14; J: TRBJ1-5
CDR3: ASSEMGQGASPLH; length: 13; V: TRBV6-1; J: TRBJ1-6
CDR3: ASSAGEAREQF; length: 11; V: TRBV9; J: TRBJ2-1
CDR3: ASSGDSSEKLF; length: 11; V: TRBV11-2; J: TRBJ1-4
CDR3: ASSPPGLPADTQY; length: 13; V: TRBV18; J: TRBJ2-3
CDR3: ASSERTGINYGYT; length: 13; V: TRBV4-3; J: TRBJ1-2
CDR3: ATTTRTEAF; length: 9; V: TRBV30; J: TRBJ1-1
CDR3: AISPGALNSPLH; length: 12; V: TRBV10-3; J: TRBJ1-6
CDR3: SASGGAEAF; length: 9; V: TRBV20-1; J: TRBJ1-1
CDR3: ASSIRDRRNTGELF; length: 14; V: TRBV5-6; J: TRBJ2-2
CDR3: ASREGQDTGELF; length: 12; V: TRBV10-1; J: TRBJ2-2
CDR3: ASSPRGGWNSEAF; length: 13; V: TRBV27; J: TRBJ1-1